The clone carrying this T cell receptor beta chain was found many times. The antigen is undetermined. The sample is drawn from a study of breast tumors, draining lymph nodes, adjacent tissues. Study-wide results and caveats: Data fit most tumor T cells coming from lymph node, expanding in tumor. Tumor and nontumor repertoires were significantly more similar in luminal-like than in basal-like breast cancer. Tumor TCR diversity was below lymph nodes but above nontumor tissue.

V dropped 6 bases and J dropped 3; count of bases not matched to a gene: 4. CDR1 WSHSY and CDR2 SAAADI come from the germline V gene. The CDR3 length is 13 residues. From the multiplex PCR reads, TCRdb called clonotypes with MiXCR, one entry per CDR3 protein. Altogether under 75,000 distinct CDR3 sequences are present, approximately 54% being singletons, with the ten largest covering approximately 18%. V gene TRBV10-2 combines with J gene TRBJ2-7; 8 bases match TRBD1. The sequencing input was breast tumor tissue. The sequence was collected from a female donor with breast cancer. Some clones in this sample may be carry-over from other donors' samples. CDR3 bases: TGCGCCAGCAGGGGAACAGGGGGCTACGAGCAGTACTTC. Its protein product is CASRGTGGYEQYF.